What follows is one T cell receptor beta chain and its context. Its antigen is still unknown. The data originate from a study of CD8+ T cells in alopecia areata. Extracted RNA was reverse transcribed, and the resulting cDNA served as sequencing template. Measured with immunoSEQ multiplex PCR; TCRdb has only the in-frame clones, and not every one. Of about 130,000 clones in the sample, approximately 49% were seen once. Regarding the study as a whole: Higher clonality than in normal scalp was seen in lesional scalp, especially alopecia totalis/universalis.

Both CD4+ and CD8+ T cells were separated by sorting PBMCs. Germline CDR1 PRHDT, CDR2 FYEKMQ (reference sequence). The junction had 3 bases not matched to a gene; V was cut back by 1 base and J by 4 bases. This CDR3 spans 14 amino acids. The TCR comes from a human donor with alopecia areata. The chain joins TRBV13 to TRBJ2-7, with TRBD1 matching over 8 bases. The sample in question was CD8+ T cells sorted from blood, obtained at week 0. The DNA for the CDR3 is TGTGCCAGCAGCTTAGCCCAGGGGGCATACGAGCAGTACTTC. Translating gives CASSLAQGAYEQYF. Supplemented by reference TRBV13 and TRBJ2-7, the full variable domain reads AAGVIQSPRHLIKEKRETATLKCYPIPRHDTVYWYQQGPGQDPQFLISFYEKMQSDKGSIPDRFSAQQFSDYHSELNMSSLELGDSALYFCASSLAQGAYEQYFGPGTRLTVT.